This passage covers 20 T cell receptor beta chains from one sample sequenced in a study of a mutant IDH1 vaccine in newly diagnosed glioma. The method was immunoSEQ multiplex PCR; TCRdb's version includes in-frame clones alone and lacks a portion of them. Of around 40,000 clones listed, roughly 79% were seen once; the top ten hold approximately 6.7%. Time point described: week 23, last vaccination. Vaccine doses each comprised 300 ug of mutant IDH1 20-mer peptide, with topical imiquimod. What these receptors recognize is not known. The sequenced sample was PBMCs, obtained from a glioma patient whose treatment included an IDH1 peptide vaccine. The receptors shown here come from a woman in her 40s with glioma. Some clones in this sample may be carry-over from other donors' samples.

The V and J genes are TRBV27 and TRBJ2-2; D is tentatively TRBD1 or TRBD2 (5 bases each). This CDR3 contains 16 residues. Germline CDR1 and CDR2: MNHEY and SMNVEV (reference sequence). The V end lost 4 bases, the J end lost 7 bases, and 19 bases lay between the germline ends. CDR3 in DNA: TGTGCCAGCAGTTCCACAAGCCGGGACGACGGCGGGGAGCTGTTTTTT. It codes for CASSSTSRDDGGELFF.

This clone was picked up one time. The chain is built from TRBV14 and TRBJ1-2; no reliable D call. V shed 5 bases and J shed 4 bases, with 17 bases lying between them. The CDR3 extends over 15 amino acids. Germline CDR1 and CDR2: SGHDN and FVKESK. The CDR3 sequence: CASSETRLAGYGYTF. The CDR3 DNA follows: TGTGCCAGCAGCGAAACCCGGCTGGCGGGCTATGGCTACACCTTC.

J is TRBJ2-1 and V is TRBV5-1, with D tentatively TRBD1 or TRBD2 (6 bases each). V was shortened by 4 bases and J by 3 bases, with 14 bases between the two germline ends. The CDR3 is 15 amino acids. Germline values: CDR1 SGHRS, CDR2 YFSETQ. CDR3 DNA: TGCGCCAGCAGCCAGGGGCCGGGGGACTACAATGAGCAGTTCTTC. It specifies CASSQGPGDYNEQFF. Full variable domain (missing parts from reference TRBV5-1 and TRBJ2-1): KAGVTQTPRYLIKTRGQQVTLSCSPISGHRSVSWYQQTPGQGLQFLFEYFSETQRNKGNFPGRFSGRQFSNSRSEMNVSTLELGDSALYLCASSQGPGDYNEQFFGPGTRLTVL.

V and J are TRBV19 and TRBJ2-2; 9 bases match TRBD1. Germline V lookup: CDR1 LNHDA, CDR2 SQIVND (reference sequence). V shed 7 bases and J 7 bases; nucleotides not matched to a gene: 10. The CDR3 consists of 15 residues. This chain's CDR3 is CASTQTGGSVGELFF. The CDR3 DNA sequence: TGTGCCAGTACCCAGACAGGGGGTTCGGTCGGGGAGCTGTTTTTT.

The CDR3 loop is CASSIRAGFVTEAFF. CDR3 coding DNA: TGTGCCAGTAGTATACGAGCAGGCTTCGTGACTGAAGCTTTCTTT. This sequence joins TRBV19 and TRBJ1-1; no reliable D call. V lost 2 bases and J 5 bases, leaving 15 bases between the germline ends. Germline V gene data show CDR1 as LNHDA and CDR2 as SQIVND (reference sequence). This CDR3 is 15 amino acids long.

The chain links TRBV7-2 to TRBJ2-5; D possibly corresponds to TRBD2 (6 bases). Germline CDR1 reads SGHTA; CDR2 reads FQGNSA. V lost 6 bases and J 3 bases, leaving 20 bases between the germline ends. The CDR3 is 16 residues long. CDR3 protein: CASSPLGGGSKETQYF. The CDR3 nucleotides read TGTGCCAGCAGTCCTCTCGGGGGAGGCTCGAAAGAGACCCAGTACTTC.

This chain links TRBV4-3 with TRBJ1-2; no reliable D call. This CDR3 region has 14 residues. Trimming stripped 8 bases from V and 1 base from J, with 14 bases between. Germline lookup yields CDR1 LGHNA and CDR2 YSLEER. CDR3 nucleotide sequence: TGCGCCAGCCGCAAGACGGGCAGTAACTATGGCTACACCTTC. Translated: CASRKTGSNYGYTF.

The chain has TRBV5-8 and TRBJ2-3; a possible D gene is TRBD1 (6 bases). The CDR3 totals 14 residues. The V and J ends lost 6 bases and 0 bases respectively, with 11 bases between them. Germline V gives CDR1 SGHTS, CDR2 YDEGEE. The CDR3 nucleotides read TGTGCCAGCATCATTGACAGGAGCACAGATACGCAGTATTTT. This encodes CASIIDRSTDTQYF.

CDR3 protein: CATLDRDSSYEQYF. In DNA, the CDR3 is TGTGCCACCTTAGACAGGGACAGCTCCTACGAGCAGTACTTC. The V gene is TRBV10-3, the J gene TRBJ2-7; 7 bases agree with TRBD1. CDR3 length: 14 residues. V shed 10 bases, J shed 0 bases, and the junction held 9 bases outside the gene matches. From germline, CDR1 is ENHRY and CDR2 SYGVKD.

Note on this clone: Germline is not matched at one junction end, which may reflect a read error. The chain links TRBV27 to TRBJ2-2; D possibly corresponds to TRBD2 (6 bases). In germline, CDR1 is MNHEY, CDR2 SMNVEV (reference sequence). The length of the CDR3 is 14 residues. The CDR3 nucleotides are TGTGCCAGCAGTTTATCCGCGGGAACCGGAGAGCTGTTTTTT. This sequence encodes CASSLSAGTGELFF.

The chain uses TRBV4-3 and TRBJ2-2; the D is unclear. CDR3 length: 14 amino acids. Germline CDR1 reads LGHNA; CDR2 reads YSLEER. V was trimmed by 0 bases and J by 1 base, leaving 3 bases between them. The CDR3 region is CASSQDLNTGELFF. DNA of the CDR3: TGCGCCAGCAGCCAAGATTTGAACACCGGGGAGCTGTTTTTT.

In this sample, this clone turned up a few times. This chain joins TRBV5-5 and TRBJ2-7; unclear D gene. Trimming removed 1 base at V and 4 bases at J, with 6 bases between. There are 12 residues in the CDR3. CDR1 is SGHKS, CDR2 YYEKEE, per germline (reference sequence). The DNA of the CDR3 is TGTGCCAGCAGCTTGTCAGTTTACGAGCAGTACTTC. Its protein product is CASSLSVYEQYF. The full variable domain, completed using reference TRBV5-5 and TRBJ2-7, is DAGVTQSPTHLIKTRGQQVTLRCSPISGHKSVSWYQQVLGQGPQFIFQYYEKEERGRGNFPDRFSARQFPNYSSELNVNALLLGDSALYLCASSLSVYEQYFGPGTRLTVT.

The V and J genes are TRBV6-4 and TRBJ2-3; a weak D match, TRBD1 (5 bases). The CDR3 sequence is 15 residues long. Trimming left V 3 bases short and J 0 bases short, with 10 bases between. Germline CDR1 and CDR2: MRHNA and SNTAGT. The CDR3 reads CASSELGQSTDTQYF. The CDR3 DNA reads TGTGCCAGCAGTGAACTGGGGCAAAGCACAGATACGCAGTATTTT.

V and J are TRBV9 and TRBJ2-5; TRBD1 matches 7 bases. The germline gives CDR1 SGDLS, CDR2 YYNGEE. This CDR3 is built from 14 residues. V lost 3 bases and J lost 2; bases outside the gene matches: 4. DNA for the CDR3: TGTGCCAGCAGCGCCCCACAGGGGCAAGAGACCCAGTACTTC. Translating it yields CASSAPQGQETQYF. The full variable domain, with the rest looked up from reference TRBV9 and TRBJ2-5, is DSGVTQTPKHLITATGQRVTLRCSPRSGDLSVYWYQQSLDQGLQFLIQYYNGEERAKGNILERFSAQQFPDLHSELNLSSLELGDSALYFCASSAPQGQETQYFGPGTRLLVL.

The rearrangement links TRBV7-9 to TRBJ2-5; D call uncertain. Deletions cut 6 bases from V and 0 bases from J, with 8 bases between. Germline CDR1 and CDR2: SEHNR and FQNEAQ (reference sequence). The CDR3 sequence is 13 residues long. Here the CDR3 reads CASRYDNQETQYF. CDR3 sequence (DNA): TGTGCCAGCAGATACGACAACCAAGAGACCCAGTACTTC.

The J gene is TRBJ2-7, the V gene TRBV27; 14 bases agree with TRBD2. CDR1 and CDR2 from the germline V gene are MNHEY and SMNVEV (reference sequence). This CDR3 has 17 amino acids. V was pared by 1 base and J by 4 bases, with 6 bases of the junction left unmatched. The CDR3 region has the DNA TGTGCCAGCAGTTTATGGGGGACTAGCGGGAGTAGGTACGAGCAGTACTTC. Encoded protein: CASSLWGTSGSRYEQYF.

The rearrangement links TRBV2 to TRBJ2-2; 7 bases fit TRBD1. This CDR3 is built from 14 residues. After removal of 6 bases from V and 5 bases from J, the junction contained 6 bases not matched to a gene. The germline V gene has CDR1 SNHLY and CDR2 FYNNEI. CDR3 protein: CASRIEQGTGELFF. CDR3 DNA: TGTGCCAGCAGGATTGAACAGGGGACCGGGGAGCTGTTTTTT.

This rearrangement joins TRBV28 to TRBJ2-7, with TRBD2 matching 8 bases. Germline V gene lookup returns CDR1 MDHEN and CDR2 SYDVKM. The CDR3 consists of 16 residues. V trimming: 2 bases; J trimming: 2 bases; junction bases outside the gene matches: 8. The CDR3 sequence is CASSLASGLNAYEQYF. CDR3 DNA: TGTGCCAGCAGTTTAGCTAGCGGGCTAAACGCCTACGAGCAGTACTTC.

This clone has just one count. The chain has TRBV4-1 and TRBJ2-1; D unclear. The CDR3 is 11 amino acids. Germline lookup yields CDR1 MGHRA and CDR2 YSYEKL. Trimming took off 0 bases at V and 9 bases at J, with 3 bases between the two ends. The chain's CDR3 is CASSQEGEQFF. The CDR3 region has the DNA TGCGCCAGCAGCCAAGAAGGTGAGCAGTTCTTC.

In its sample, this clone was seen a few times. The genes are TRBV28 and TRBJ2-1; D is uncertain. V dropped 5 bases and J dropped 0 bases, with 14 bases sitting between them. The CDR3 covers 16 residues. The germline V gene encodes CDR1 MDHEN and CDR2 SYDVKM. CDR3 amino acids: CASSQTSFYSYNEQFF. As DNA, the CDR3 is TGTGCCAGCAGTCAAACCTCATTTTACTCCTACAATGAGCAGTTCTTC. Drawing the rest from reference TRBV28 and TRBJ2-1, the complete variable domain is DVKVTQSSRYLVKRTGEKVFLECVQDMDHENMFWYRQDPGLGLRLIYFSYDVKMKEKGDIPEGYSVSREKKERFSLILESASTNQTSMYLCASSQTSFYSYNEQFFGPGTRLTVL.